This T cell receptor beta chain comes out of a study of T cell responses to AZD1222 COVID-19 vaccine. The CDR3 is 14 residues long. Trimming pared 7 bases from V and 3 bases from J, leaving 11 bases between. Germline V gene data show CDR1 as SGHDT and CDR2 as YYEEEE. Comment on this clone: Its target is not known.

Notes on the study in general: Donors, mostly white British, included more females; clonal diversity was possibly underestimated. At baseline, seropositivity was found in only a handful of AZD1222 recipients. It was only after the peak T cell response that any repertoires were sampled.

TCRdb keeps only in-frame clones here, not all; method: immunoSEQ multiplex PCR. The data hold 85,000 to 130,000 clones, with around nine tenths observed a single time. Source: peripheral blood, taken on day 0 of AZD1222 vaccination. This receptor was taken from an adult in good health. This rearrangement joins TRBV5-6 to TRBJ1-6, with D tentatively TRBD1 (6 bases). This CDR3 reads CASRVDSYNSPLHF. The CDR3 DNA follows: TGTGCCAGCCGGGTGGACAGCTATAATTCACCCCTCCACTTT.